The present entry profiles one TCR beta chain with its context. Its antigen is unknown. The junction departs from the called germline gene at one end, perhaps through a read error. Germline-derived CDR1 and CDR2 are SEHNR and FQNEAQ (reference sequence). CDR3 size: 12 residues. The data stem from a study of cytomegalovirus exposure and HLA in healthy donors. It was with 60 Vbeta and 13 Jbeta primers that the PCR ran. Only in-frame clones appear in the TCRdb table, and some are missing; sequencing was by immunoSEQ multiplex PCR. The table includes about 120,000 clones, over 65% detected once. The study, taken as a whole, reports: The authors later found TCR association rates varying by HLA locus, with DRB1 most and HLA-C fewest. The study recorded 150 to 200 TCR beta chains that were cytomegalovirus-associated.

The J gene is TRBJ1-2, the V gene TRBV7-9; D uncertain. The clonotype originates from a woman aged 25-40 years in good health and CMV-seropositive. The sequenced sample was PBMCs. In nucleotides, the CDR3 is TGTTCCAGCACAAGGGAAGGGAGTGGCTACACCTTC. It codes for CSSTREGSGYTF.